The TCR beta chain under discussion was sequenced for a study of CD8+ T cells in alopecia areata. TCR sequencing used cDNA made by reverse transcription of extracted RNA. Assay used: immunoSEQ multiplex PCR; TCRdb lists only in-frame clones, some missing. The table shows about 160,000 clones, with around three fifths occurring only once. From germline, CDR1 is SEHNR and CDR2 FQNEAQ (reference sequence). Trimming took off 5 bases at V and 1 base at J, with 8 bases between the two ends. The CDR3 runs to 13 residues. The treatment is: oral pan-JAK inhibitor, 5-10 mg twice daily. The rearrangement joins TRBV7-9 to TRBJ2-5; D perhaps matches TRBD1 (6 bases). The receptor comes from a human donor with alopecia areata. Source: CD4+ T cells sorted from blood, taken at week 4, from a patient treated with tofacitinib. CDR3 sequence (DNA): TGTGCCAGCAGCCAGGACAGCCAAGAGACCCAGTACTTC. This sequence encodes CASSQDSQETQYF.